This T cell receptor beta chain appears in the sequencing data of a study of shared clonotypes between healthy human individuals. CD8 cells regarded as naive lacked CD45RO, were positively chosen for CCR7, and omitted terminally differentiated effector memory CD45RA+ cells. Clones were sequenced by immunoSEQ multiplex PCR, and TCRdb holds only the in-frame ones, with some missing. The sample yields about 2 million clones, roughly 94% seen once. The CDR3 runs 14 residues. Trimming shortened V by 5 bases and J by 1 base, and 12 bases separated the two germline ends. Germline loops: CDR1 SGHDT, CDR2 YYEEEE.

The chain has TRBV5-6 and TRBJ1-1; weak D call: TRBD1 (5 bases). This clonotype originated in a man in his late teens or twenties in good health. The sequencing sample was made of naive CD8+ T cells sorted from blood. The CDR3 loop is CASSFNDRNTEAFF. The CDR3 nucleotides read TGTGCCAGCAGTTTTAACGACAGGAACACTGAAGCTTTCTTT.